This T cell receptor (beta chain) was sequenced in a study of T cell repertoires in cytomegalovirus infection (dated by TCRdb to the late 2010s). With respect to the entire study: Donor HLA type was relevant to the analysis, as public TCR beta signatures indicated carriage of CMV infection together with the matching HLA type.

This clonotype was seen only a few times. Its antigen remains unidentified. Per-base quality was not reported, and no clone a single base away is much larger than it. Sequenced on an Illumina HiSeq 1500. TCRdb trimmed the raw reads at Q25, called clones with MiXCR and kept productive beta chains. CDR3 protein sequences are deduplicated, and each keeps its most common genes and DNA. The sample records 250,000 to 350,000 distinct CDR3 sequences, around 25% of which are singletons. In total, the top ten clones hold approximately 13% of the sample. From its cysteine to its phenylalanine, the CDR3 spans 16 amino acids. Only the CDR3 part of the read is kept: 48 bases, read in frame from the first base. CDR1 and CDR2 are drawn from the germline V gene (reference sequence): MNHEY, SMNVEV. V is trimmed back by 6 bases and J by 0 bases, and the junction contains 9 bases that no gene match accounts for. Points the paper makes about the study in general: In the ex vivo response, HLA-C-restricted CMV-specific TCR beta clonotypes were dominant, and in two of eight donors the single most frequent clonotype came from this HLA-C-restricted group. Cumulative frequency of public TCR beta family members discriminated carriers of CMV infection plus the relevant HLA type in this cohort and an independent 352-donor cohort.

Sequenced: PBMCs. The TCR originated in a human donor in good health (CMV status not recorded). Some clones in this sample may be carry-over from other donors' samples. Rearrangement joined TRBV27 to TRBJ2-7; 9 junctional bases match TRBD2. At the DNA level, the sequence is TGTGCCAGCAGCCCGCTAGCGGGAAAAATCTCCTACGAGCAGTACTTC. Its protein reads: CASSPLAGKISYEQYF.